Shown below are 18 T cell receptor beta chains from a single sample sequenced in a study of naive and memory T cell subsets. Two oligonucleotides, mixed equimolar, formed the beta constant-region primer covering TRBC1 and TRBC2. From the UMI-ligation and nested PCR reads, TCRdb called clonotypes with MiXCR, one entry per CDR3 protein. The profile shows roughly 98,000 distinct CDR3 sequences, more than 6.5% of them singletons. The specimen sequenced was central memory CD4+ T cells from blood. The source of these receptors is a human donor in good health.

This clonotype was seen repeatedly, ten times or more. The chain carries TRBV20-1 and TRBJ1-2; D is perhaps TRBD1 (5 bases). V gave up 2 bases and J gave up 4 bases, with 11 bases separating them. The CDR3 totals 13 residues. Germline assignment: CDR1 DFQATT and CDR2 SNEGSKA (reference sequence). The DNA for the CDR3 is TGCAGTGCTAGACAAGGGACTGCCTATGGCTACACCTTC. This sequence encodes CSARQGTAYGYTF.

This clonotype showed up many times. The genes are TRBV7-8 and TRBJ1-2; D gene uncertain. Germline V gene data show CDR1 as SGHVS and CDR2 as FQNEAQ. Trimming took off 1 base at V and 7 bases at J, with 10 bases between the two ends. The CDR3 is 13 amino acids. The CDR3: CASSLDRSFGYTF. The CDR3 DNA reads TGTGCCAGCAGCTTAGATAGGTCCTTTGGCTACACCTTC.

The chain links TRBV3-1 to TRBJ2-7; no clear D. The length of the CDR3 is 11 residues. V was pared by 1 base and J by 2 bases, with 0 bases between. Germline V gene data show CDR1 as LGHDT and CDR2 as YNNKEL (reference sequence). The CDR3 bases are TGTGCCAGCAGCCAAGCCTACGAGCAGTACTTC. Its translation: CASSQAYEQYF.

A note on this clonotype: A much larger clone sits a single nucleotide away, making a read error possible. V usage is TRBV12-3 or TRBV12-4 and J usage is TRBJ1-5, with D maybe TRBD1 (6 bases). This CDR3 is built from 14 residues. The CDR3 region is CASSGGGTLQPEHF. The CDR3 DNA is TGTGCCAGCAGTGGCGGGGGCACACTTCAGCCCGAGCATTTT.

This clonotype has a count of ten or more. The V gene is TRBV3-1, the J gene TRBJ1-4, with TRBD1 matching 9 bases. Germline loops: CDR1 LGHDT, CDR2 YNNKEL (reference sequence). This CDR3 spans 17 amino acids. The V gene end was trimmed by 1 base and the J gene end by 2 bases; junction bases not matched to a gene: 5. The DNA of the CDR3 is TGTGCCAGCAGCCAAGGGGGACAGGGCCGTACTAATGAAAAACTGTTTTTT. Translation gives CASSQGGQGRTNEKLFF.

There are a few counts of this clonotype. The chain combines TRBV30 with TRBJ1-5; D call uncertain. The CDR3 covers 14 residues. V dropped 0 bases and J dropped 0 bases, with 6 bases sitting between them. Germline CDR1 reads GTSNPN; CDR2 reads SVGIG (reference sequence). CDR3 nucleotides: TGTGCCTGGAGTGTACGCGGTAGCAATCAGCCCCAGCATTTT. Translating it yields CAWSVRGSNQPQHF.

This chain links TRBV6-2 or TRBV6-3 with TRBJ1-1; no firm D call. CDR1 is MNHEY and CDR2 is SVGEGT in the germline V gene. This CDR3 is built from 11 residues. Trimming left V 4 bases short and J 7 bases short, with 7 bases between. The CDR3 sequence is CASSSPFEAFF. The CDR3 nucleotides are TGTGCCAGCAGTTCGCCTTTTGAAGCTTTCTTT.

The table lists this clonotype with many counts. The CDR3 DNA reads as TGCGCCAGCAGCCAAGCATTACAGTACGAGCAGTACTTC. This sequence encodes CASSQALQYEQYF. This sequence joins TRBV4-3 and TRBJ2-7; D unclear. Germline CDR1 and CDR2: LGHNA and YSLEER. This CDR3 is 13 amino acids long. Trimming pared 1 base from V and 4 bases from J, leaving 8 bases between.

V is TRBV7-2 and J is TRBJ2-3; 10 bases are shared with TRBD2. The J segment lost 4 bases and the V segment lost 5 bases, leaving 15 bases of the junction unmatched. CDR3 length: 18 residues. The germline V gene encodes CDR1 SGHTA and CDR2 FQGNSA. CDR3 sequence reads: CASSNSNSLAGSADTQYF. Written as DNA, the CDR3 is TGTGCCAGCAGCAACTCAAATTCACTAGCGGGGAGCGCAGATACGCAGTATTTT.

At least ten counts were recorded for this clonotype. The J gene is TRBJ2-1, the V gene TRBV2; D gene ambiguous. Looked up from germline, CDR1 is SNHLY and CDR2 is FYNNEI. This CDR3 has 13 amino acids. V lost 6 bases and J lost 3, with 9 bases in between. The CDR3 DNA reads as TGTGCCAGCAGGGGTCTGGACTACAATGAGCAGTTCTTC. It yields the protein CASRGLDYNEQFF.

This clonotype was detected ten times or more. V and J are TRBV5-1 and TRBJ1-1; a possible D gene is TRBD1 (5 bases). Germline assignment: CDR1 SGHRS and CDR2 YFSETQ. CDR3 size: 14 residues. Deletions cut 4 bases from V and 2 bases from J, with 12 bases between. DNA for the CDR3: TGCGCCAGCAGCCTGCAGACAGTAAACACTGAAGCTTTCTTT. It specifies CASSLQTVNTEAFF.

The J gene is TRBJ1-2, the V gene TRBV6-6; D is unresolved. The CDR3 loop spans 15 amino acids. Trimming removed 2 bases at V and 4 bases at J, with 14 bases between. Germline CDR1 is MNHNY and CDR2 is SVGAGI (reference sequence). The CDR3 nucleotides read TGTGCCAGCAGTTACAAGATCGGGGAGGGCTATGGCTACACCTTC. As protein: CASSYKIGEGYGYTF.

The V gene is TRBV20-1, the J gene TRBJ2-1; 11 nucleotides agree with TRBD2. Germline CDR1 reads DFQATT; CDR2 reads SNEGSKA (reference sequence). This CDR3 region has 15 residues. J gave up 6 bases and V 8 bases, and 12 bases lay outside the gene matches. The CDR3, as DNA: TGCAGTTCCCCTAGCGGGGGGCAAATGGGCAATGAGCAGTTCTTC. Translated: CSSPSGGQMGNEQFF.

The J gene is TRBJ2-7, the V gene TRBV29-1; D gene unclear. This CDR3 is built from 12 residues. The germline V and J ends were trimmed by 5 bases and 0 bases, with 8 bases remaining between them. The germline V gene has CDR1 SQVTM and CDR2 ANQGSEA. The CDR3 coding sequence is TGCAGCGTTCCTCCCCGCTCCTACGAGCAGTACTTC. Translating it yields CSVPPRSYEQYF.

This clonotype was seen repeatedly, ten times or more. The chain has TRBV15 and TRBJ2-5; TRBD2 might be the D (6 bases). CDR3 length equals 15 residues. Germline V gene lookup returns CDR1 LNHNV and CDR2 YYDKDF (reference sequence). V was pared by 1 base and J by 5 bases, with 14 bases between. The CDR3: CATSRVGAGSETQYF. The CDR3 DNA reads TGTGCCACCAGCAGAGTCGGGGCGGGAAGCGAGACCCAGTACTTC.

The V call is TRBV5-1, the J call TRBJ1-3; D remains ambiguous. Deletions cut 2 bases from V and 0 bases from J, with 6 bases between. Germline CDR1 and CDR2: SGHRS and YFSETQ. This CDR3 spans 14 amino acids. The CDR3 protein is CASSLEGSGNTIYF. The CDR3 nucleotides are TGCGCCAGCAGCTTAGAGGGCTCTGGAAACACCATATATTTT. The whole variable domain, filled in from reference TRBV5-1 and TRBJ1-3, reads KAGVTQTPRYLIKTRGQQVTLSCSPISGHRSVSWYQQTPGQGLQFLFEYFSETQRNKGNFPGRFSGRQFSNSRSEMNVSTLELGDSALYLCASSLEGSGNTIYFGEGSWLTVV.

This clonotype was recorded a few times. The gene calls are TRBV20-1 and TRBJ2-3, with a weak D call TRBD2 (6 bases). Germline V gene sequence: CDR1 DFQATT, CDR2 SNEGSKA (reference sequence). The V end was cut by 6 bases, the J end by 7 bases, with 20 bases between. This CDR3 has 14 residues. The CDR3 DNA sequence: TGCAGTGCCCCCAACCCCCTAGCGTTTCATACGCAGTATTTT. It yields the protein CSAPNPLAFHTQYF.

This clonotype occurred many times. The rearrangement joins TRBV6-2 or TRBV6-3 to TRBJ2-4; D is perhaps TRBD2 (6 bases). The CDR3 sequence is 19 residues long. V shed 0 bases and J shed 0 bases, with 18 bases lying between them. Germline-derived CDR1 and CDR2 are MNHEY and SVGEGT. CDR3 sequence (DNA): TGTGCCAGCAGTTACTCCCTAAACGGAGGGCTCGTAGCCAAAAACATTCAGTACTTC. Translating gives CASSYSLNGGLVAKNIQYF.